The 22 T cell receptor beta chains given below trace back to one sample, sequenced in a study of blood T cell repertoires in COVID-19. TCRdb's table, derived via immunoSEQ multiplex PCR, lists solely in-frame clones and lacks some. Of over 200,000 clones in the sample, roughly nine tenths were seen once. Input material: peripheral blood. The receptors derive from a woman aged 18 to 35 who had recovered from COVID-19.

J is TRBJ2-7 and V is TRBV2, with TRBD1 as a possible D gene (7 bases). Per the germline V gene, CDR1 is SNHLY and CDR2 is FYNNEI. V was shortened by 4 bases and J by 5 bases, with 18 bases between the two germline ends. The CDR3 spans 15 residues. The CDR3 DNA sequence: TGTGCCAGCAGTGTGAAAGGGCAGGGGGGTAACGAGCAGTACTTC. As protein: CASSVKGQGGNEQYF.

The J gene is TRBJ1-5, the V gene TRBV7-2; no clear D. Per germline, CDR1 SGHTA and CDR2 FQGNSA. V lost 3 bases and J lost 4, with 10 bases in between. This CDR3 has 14 amino acids. CDR3 nucleotides: TGTGCCAGCAGCTTTGTGGTTACAAATCAGCCCCAGCATTTT. Translating it yields CASSFVVTNQPQHF.

The J gene is TRBJ2-3, the V gene TRBV10-3, with TRBD2 matching 7 bases. The CDR3 extends over 15 amino acids. Germline trimming cut 8 bases from V and 8 bases from J; bases unmatched to any gene: 16. Germline-derived CDR1 and CDR2 are ENHRY and SYGVKD. CDR3 protein: CAISASGINSVTQYF. For the CDR3, the DNA is TGTGCCATCTCAGCAAGCGGGATCAACAGTGTTACGCAGTATTTT.

V is TRBV3-1 (or the pseudogene TRBV3-2) and J is TRBJ2-5; 10 nucleotides agree with TRBD2. CDR1 and CDR2 (germline): LGHDT, YNNKEL (reference sequence). The CDR3 runs 15 residues. Trimming cost V 1 base and J 5 bases; bases outside gene matches: 4. The CDR3 region is CASSQASGSAETQYF. The CDR3 nucleotides read TGTGCCAGCAGCCAAGCTAGCGGGAGCGCTGAGACCCAGTACTTC.

The V and J genes are TRBV10-1 and TRBJ1-1; D remains ambiguous. Germline V gives CDR1 WNHNN, CDR2 SYGVQD (reference sequence). Trimming cost V 4 bases and J 0 bases, with 6 bases left between them. The CDR3 has 13 residues. CDR3: CASSGSMNTEAFF. The CDR3 DNA is TGCGCCAGCAGTGGTAGTATGAACACTGAAGCTTTCTTT.

J is TRBJ2-1 and V is TRBV14, with 9 bases that match TRBD1. V lost 4 bases and J lost 10; bases outside the gene matches: 11. The CDR3 spans 15 residues. Germline V gene lookup returns CDR1 SGHDN and CDR2 FVKESK. Here the CDR3 DNA reads TGTGCCAGCAGCCGCAGACGGGACAGGGAAGACGAGCAGTTCTTC. Translation: CASSRRRDREDEQFF.

Only one count was recorded for this clone. This chain uses TRBV5-6 with TRBJ1-1; D remains ambiguous. The CDR3 runs to 15 residues. Trimming removed 7 bases from V and 3 bases from J, with 19 bases in between. The germline gives CDR1 SGHDT, CDR2 YYEEEE. As DNA, the CDR3 is TGTGCCAGCTTACGAGAGGCGCCTGGCTACACTGAAGCTTTCTTT. It is translated as CASLREAPGYTEAFF. The full variable domain, with the rest looked up from reference TRBV5-6 and TRBJ1-1, is DAGVTQSPTHLIKTRGQQVTLRCSPKSGHDTVSWYQQALGQGPQFIFQYYEEEERQRGNFPDRFSGHQFPNYSSELNVNALLLGDSALYLCASLREAPGYTEAFFGQGTRLTVV.

For the CDR3, the DNA is TGTGCCAGCAGCTTCAGACTAGCGGGATCCTACGAGCAGTACTTC. It is translated as CASSFRLAGSYEQYF. The chain has TRBV7-2 and TRBJ2-7; 11 nucleotides agree with TRBD2. The CDR3 spans 15 residues. V dropped 3 bases and J dropped 1; count of bases not matched to a gene: 2. The germline V gene encodes CDR1 SGHTA and CDR2 FQGNSA. The full variable domain, its missing parts supplied by reference TRBV7-2 and TRBJ2-7, is GAGVSQSPSNKVTEKGKDVELRCDPISGHTALYWYRQSLGQGLEFLIYFQGNSAPDKSGLPSDRFSAERTGGSVSTLTIQRTQQEDSAVYLCASSFRLAGSYEQYFGPGTRLTVT.

This rearrangement joins TRBV5-1 to TRBJ2-2; 15 positions agree with TRBD2. The ends lost 5 bases at V and 4 bases at J; junction bases unmatched: 6. CDR3 length: 17 residues. Germline V lookup: CDR1 SGHRS, CDR2 YFSETQ. The CDR3 here is CASRRTSGREATGELFF. The CDR3 DNA is TGCGCCAGCAGGAGGACTAGCGGGAGGGAGGCCACCGGGGAGCTGTTTTTT.

The rearrangement links TRBV6-5 to TRBJ2-1; the match to TRBD1 covers 11 bases. Germline CDR1 MNHEY, CDR2 SVGAGI. The CDR3 has 15 residues. Germline trimming cut 5 bases from V and 5 bases from J; bases unmatched to any gene: 5. In DNA form, the CDR3 reads TGTGCCAGCAGTCCTGGACAGGGGGCCCACAATGAGCAGTTCTTC. Translating gives CASSPGQGAHNEQFF.

The rearrangement uses TRBV21-1 and TRBJ1-1; TRBD1 reflects the table's D call only, with no check against the DNA. TRBV21-1 is listed as a pseudogene. This CDR3 spans 13 amino acids. CDR3 residues: CAGQQGLNTEAFF. The CDR3 DNA sequence: TGTGCCGGTCAACAGGGATTGAACACTGAAGCTTTCTTT.

In DNA form, the CDR3 reads TGTGCCAGCAGCTTGGAACAGGCTTGGGAGCAGTACTTC. It is translated as CASSLEQAWEQYF. The chain uses TRBV5-4 and TRBJ2-7; weak D call: TRBD1 (5 bases). The germline V gene encodes CDR1 SGHNT and CDR2 YYREEE (reference sequence). The ends were cut back, 0 bases at V and 7 bases at J, with 11 bases in the middle. The CDR3 runs 13 residues. The full variable domain, its missing parts supplied by reference TRBV5-4 and TRBJ2-7, is ETGVTQSPTHLIKTRGQQVTLRCSSQSGHNTVSWYQQALGQGPQFIFQYYREEENGRGNFPPRFSGLQFPNYSSELNVNALELDDSALYLCASSLEQAWEQYFGPGTRLTVT.

The chain employs TRBV5-1 and TRBJ2-3, with 11 bases that match TRBD2. Trimming took 0 bases from V and 4 from J; bases not matched to a gene: 1. Germline V gene data show CDR1 as SGHRS and CDR2 as YFSETQ. The CDR3 has 15 amino acids. The CDR3 DNA reads TGCGCCAGCAGCTTGGCACTAGCGGGAGCAGATACGCAGTATTTT. It is translated as CASSLALAGADTQYF.

The genes are TRBV30 and TRBJ2-1; D is perhaps TRBD2 (5 bases). Germline CDR1 and CDR2: GTSNPN and SVGIG (reference sequence). The V gene lost 2 bases and the J gene lost 0 bases, with 11 bases spanning the gap. This CDR3 region has 15 residues. CDR3 sequence (DNA): TGTGCCTGGAGTTTGGATACTAGCTCCTACAATGAGCAGTTCTTC. The encoded protein is CAWSLDTSSYNEQFF.

J is TRBJ2-1 and V is TRBV5-4; maybe TRBD2 (5 bases). In germline, CDR1 is SGHNT, CDR2 YYREEE (reference sequence). Deletions cut 0 bases from V and 5 bases from J, with 9 bases between. The CDR3 spans 14 residues. CDR3 DNA sequence: TGTGCCAGCAGCTTGGTGGAGGCTGACAATGAGCAGTTCTTC. Translated, it gives CASSLVEADNEQFF.

The gene calls are TRBV7-3 and TRBJ2-1; D is unclear. The CDR3 is 14 residues long. The V end was cut by 5 bases, the J end by 6 bases, with 14 bases between. The germline gives CDR1 SGHTA, CDR2 FQGTGA. The CDR3 loop reads CASSLEAVSNEQFF. Written as DNA, the CDR3 is TGTGCCAGCAGCCTAGAGGCCGTGTCCAATGAGCAGTTCTTC.

The CDR3 sequence is CASSERGTGGTEAFF. In DNA, the CDR3 is TGTGCCAGCAGCGAGCGAGGGACAGGGGGCACTGAAGCTTTCTTT. The genes are TRBV9 and TRBJ1-1, with 11 positions matching TRBD1. There are 15 residues in the CDR3. Trimming removed 3 bases from V and 4 bases from J; junction bases left unmatched: 5. Per germline, CDR1 SGDLS and CDR2 YYNGEE.

This clone appeared a single time. The chain links TRBV29-1 to TRBJ2-3; D possibly corresponds to TRBD2 (6 bases). Germline CDR1 SQVTM, CDR2 ANQGSEA. The CDR3 has 15 residues. Trimming removed 2 bases at V and 0 bases at J, with 12 bases between. The CDR3, as DNA: TGCAGCGTTGAAAGGCTAGCGACTAGCACAGATACGCAGTATTTT. Translated: CSVERLATSTDTQYF.

The rearrangement uses TRBV6-5 and TRBJ2-1; 12 bases map to TRBD2. The ends lost 6 bases at V and 10 bases at J; junction bases unmatched: 7. This CDR3 spans 14 amino acids. In germline, CDR1 is MNHEY, CDR2 SVGAGI. As DNA, the CDR3 is TGTGCCAGCAGGACTAGCGGGAGTGTCAACGAGCAGTTCTTC. Amino acids: CASRTSGSVNEQFF.

The rearrangement uses TRBV6-5 and TRBJ2-7, with 11 nucleotides matching TRBD2. The germline gives CDR1 MNHEY, CDR2 SVGAGI. This CDR3 is 16 amino acids long. V gave up 2 bases and J gave up 4 bases; unmatched junction bases: 7. The CDR3 loop reads CASSYPSASGRYEQYF. CDR3 nucleotide sequence: TGTGCCAGCAGTTACCCGTCAGCTAGCGGGAGGTACGAGCAGTACTTC.

The genes are TRBV11-2 and TRBJ2-7; 14 bases agree with TRBD2. The CDR3 runs 16 residues. J lost 3 bases, V lost 1 base, and 2 bases had no gene match. The germline CDR1 and CDR2 sequences are SGHAT and FQNNGV. CDR3 protein: CASSLGTSGRNYEQYF. The CDR3 nucleotides read TGTGCCAGCAGCTTAGGGACTAGCGGGAGGAACTACGAGCAGTACTTC.

This rearrangement joins TRBV5-1 to TRBJ2-7; a possible D gene is TRBD1 (5 bases). V gave up 0 bases and J gave up 7 bases, with 5 bases separating them. The germline CDR1 and CDR2 sequences are SGHRS and YFSETQ. The CDR3 is 11 residues long. The CDR3: CASSLGQEQYF. The CDR3 DNA reads as TGCGCCAGCAGCTTGGGACAGGAGCAGTACTTC.